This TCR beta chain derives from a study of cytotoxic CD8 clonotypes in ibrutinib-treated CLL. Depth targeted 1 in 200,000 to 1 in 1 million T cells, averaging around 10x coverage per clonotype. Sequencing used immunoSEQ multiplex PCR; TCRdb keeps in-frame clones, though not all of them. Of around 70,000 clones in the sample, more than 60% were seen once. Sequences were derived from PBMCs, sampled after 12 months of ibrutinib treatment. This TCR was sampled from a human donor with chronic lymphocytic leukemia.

DNA of the CDR3: TGTGCCAGTAGTATTGCTAGACAAGAGACCCAGTACTTC. Residues: CASSIARQETQYF. The genes are TRBV19 and TRBJ2-5; D ambiguous. Germline CDR1 LNHDA, CDR2 SQIVND (reference sequence). This CDR3 has 13 residues. V dropped 3 bases and J dropped 2 bases, with 7 bases sitting between them.